Sequencing of this TCR beta chain was carried out in a study of T cells after yellow fever vaccination. The trim removed 3 bases at V and 4 bases at J, leaving 15 bases unmatched. Germline CDR1 ENHRY, CDR2 SYGVKD. The CDR3 totals 18 residues. To note about this clonotype: Its antigen is as yet unknown.

They built TCR cDNA with 5'RACE template switching, a step that put in a universal primer site and UMIs. One entry per CDR3 protein results from TCRdb running MiXCR on the 5' RACE reads. The sample includes 350,000 to 450,000 distinct CDR3 sequences, over 5% seen only once; the top ten take over 14%. Findings of the study overall: A weaker but faster secondary response was observed, peaking on day 5 versus 15. Contaminating bulk clonotypes could be abundant in FACS-sorted repertoires.

The receptor was isolated from a young man who received the YFV17D yellow fever vaccine. The sequenced sample was PBMCs, obtained 5 days after the yellow fever booster vaccination. This chain connects TRBV10-3 to TRBJ2-7, with TRBD2 matching over 10 bases. CDR3: CAISDSGRAFSARYEQYF. The CDR3, as DNA: TGTGCCATCAGTGACAGCGGGAGGGCATTTTCGGCGCGGTACGAGCAGTACTTC.